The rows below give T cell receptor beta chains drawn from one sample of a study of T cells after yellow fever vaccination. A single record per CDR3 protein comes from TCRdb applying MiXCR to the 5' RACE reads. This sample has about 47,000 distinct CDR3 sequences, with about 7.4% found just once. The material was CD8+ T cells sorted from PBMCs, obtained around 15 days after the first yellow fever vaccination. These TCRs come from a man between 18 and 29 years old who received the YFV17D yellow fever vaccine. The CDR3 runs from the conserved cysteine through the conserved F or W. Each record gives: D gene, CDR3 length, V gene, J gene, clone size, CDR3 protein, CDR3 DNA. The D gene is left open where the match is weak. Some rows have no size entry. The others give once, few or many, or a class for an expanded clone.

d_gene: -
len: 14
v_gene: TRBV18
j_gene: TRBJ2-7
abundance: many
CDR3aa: CASSPKTQRYEQYF
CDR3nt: TGTGCCAGCTCACCAAAAACACAGCGGTACGAGCAGTACTTC

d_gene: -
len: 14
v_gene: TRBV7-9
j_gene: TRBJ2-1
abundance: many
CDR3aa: CASNPGDGYNEQFF
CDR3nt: TGTGCCAGCAACCCCGGCGACGGATACAATGAGCAGTTCTTC

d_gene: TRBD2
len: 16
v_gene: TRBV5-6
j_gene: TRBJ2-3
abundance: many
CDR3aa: CASSLLASGDTDTQYF
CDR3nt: TGTGCCAGCAGCTTGTTGGCTAGCGGGGACACAGATACGCAGTATTTT

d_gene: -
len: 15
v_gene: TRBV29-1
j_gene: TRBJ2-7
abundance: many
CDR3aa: CSVEEGGGLSYEQYF
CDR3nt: TGCAGCGTTGAAGAGGGTGGCGGACTTAGTTACGAGCAGTACTTC

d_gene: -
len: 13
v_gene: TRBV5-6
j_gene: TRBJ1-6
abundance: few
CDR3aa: CASSLEYNSPLHF
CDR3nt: TGTGCCAGCAGCTTGGAGTATAATTCACCCCTCCACTTT

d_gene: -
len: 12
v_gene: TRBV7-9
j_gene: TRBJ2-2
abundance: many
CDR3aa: CASSSLGGELFF
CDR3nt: TGTGCCAGCAGCTCACTAGGCGGGGAGCTGTTTTTT

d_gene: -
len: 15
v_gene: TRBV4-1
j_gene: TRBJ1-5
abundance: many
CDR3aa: CASRDRDVSNQPQHF
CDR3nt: TGCGCCAGCAGGGACCGGGACGTAAGCAATCAGCCCCAGCATTTT

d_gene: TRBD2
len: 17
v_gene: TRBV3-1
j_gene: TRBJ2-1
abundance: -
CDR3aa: CASCQDLFAGGPGEQFF
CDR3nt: TGTGCCTCCTGCCAAGACTTGTTTGCGGGGGGGCCTGGTGAGCAGTTCTTC

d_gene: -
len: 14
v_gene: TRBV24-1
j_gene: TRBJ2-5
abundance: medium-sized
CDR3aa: CATSDFRTVETQYF
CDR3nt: TGTGCCACCAGTGATTTCCGGACCGTGGAGACCCAGTACTTC

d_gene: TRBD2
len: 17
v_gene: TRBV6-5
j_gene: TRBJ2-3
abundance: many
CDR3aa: CASSPLLAGGPIDTQYF
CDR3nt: TGTGCCAGCAGTCCCCTACTAGCGGGGGGGCCGATAGATACGCAGTATTTT

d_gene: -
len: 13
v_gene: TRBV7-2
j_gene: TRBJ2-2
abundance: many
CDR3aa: CASSLKGFGELFF
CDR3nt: TGTGCCAGCAGCTTAAAGGGGTTCGGGGAGCTGTTTTTT

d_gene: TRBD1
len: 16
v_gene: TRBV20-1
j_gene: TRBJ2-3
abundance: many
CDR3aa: CSGWEPTGDSTDTQYF
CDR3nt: TGCAGCGGGTGGGAACCTACAGGGGACAGCACAGATACGCAGTATTTT

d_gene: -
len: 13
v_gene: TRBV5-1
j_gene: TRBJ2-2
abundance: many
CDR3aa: CASSFDSTGELFF
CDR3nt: TGCGCCAGCAGCTTCGACTCTACCGGGGAGCTGTTTTTT

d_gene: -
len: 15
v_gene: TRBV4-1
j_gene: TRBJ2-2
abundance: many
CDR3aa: CASSQEAGNTGELFF
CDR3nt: TGCGCCAGCAGCCAAGAAGCCGGGAACACCGGGGAGCTGTTTTTT

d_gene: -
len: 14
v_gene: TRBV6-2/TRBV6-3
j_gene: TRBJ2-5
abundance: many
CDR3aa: CASSYSRTSKTQYF
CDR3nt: TGTGCCAGCAGTTACTCGAGGACCAGTAAGACCCAGTACTTC

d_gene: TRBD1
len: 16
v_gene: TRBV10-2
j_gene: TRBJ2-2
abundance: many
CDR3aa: CASREWGQGFTGELFF
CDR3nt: TGCGCCAGCAGGGAGTGGGGACAGGGTTTCACCGGGGAGCTGTTTTTT

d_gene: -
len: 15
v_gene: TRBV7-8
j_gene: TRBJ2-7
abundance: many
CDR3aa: CASSQHQGPSYEQYF
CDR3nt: TGTGCCAGCAGCCAGCACCAGGGGCCCTCCTACGAGCAGTACTTC

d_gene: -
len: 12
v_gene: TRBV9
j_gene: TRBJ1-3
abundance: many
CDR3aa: CASRTLGNTIYF
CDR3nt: TGTGCCAGCAGGACATTAGGAAACACCATATATTTT

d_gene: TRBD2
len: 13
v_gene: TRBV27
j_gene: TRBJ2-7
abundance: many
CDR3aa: CASRPGLSYEQYF
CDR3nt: TGTGCCAGCCGACCGGGACTAAGCTACGAGCAGTACTTC

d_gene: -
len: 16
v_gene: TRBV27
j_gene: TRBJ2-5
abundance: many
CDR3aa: CASSLSSGTLGETQYF
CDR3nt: TGTGCCAGCAGTTTATCTTCAGGGACCCTGGGGGAGACCCAGTACTTC

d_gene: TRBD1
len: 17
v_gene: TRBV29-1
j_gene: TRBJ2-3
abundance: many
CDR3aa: CSVEDPETGRFTDTQYF
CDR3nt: TGCAGCGTTGAAGATCCGGAGACAGGGCGTTTCACAGATACGCAGTATTTT

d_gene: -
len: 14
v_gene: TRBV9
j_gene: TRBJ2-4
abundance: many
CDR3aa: CASSGTVAKNIQYF
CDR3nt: TGTGCCAGCAGCGGAACAGTAGCCAAAAACATTCAGTACTTC

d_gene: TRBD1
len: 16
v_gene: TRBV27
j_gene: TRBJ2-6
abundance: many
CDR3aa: CASSFGQGAGANVLTF
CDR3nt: TGTGCCAGCAGTTTCGGACAGGGGGCTGGGGCCAACGTCCTGACTTTC

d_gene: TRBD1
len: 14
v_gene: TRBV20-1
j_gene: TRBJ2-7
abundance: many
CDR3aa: CSASTGTAAYEQYF
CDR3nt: TGCAGTGCCTCGACCGGGACAGCGGCCTACGAGCAGTACTTC

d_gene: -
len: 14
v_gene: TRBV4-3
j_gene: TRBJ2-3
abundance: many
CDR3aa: CASSQGHDDYTQYF
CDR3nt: TGCGCCAGCAGCCAAGGACACGACGATTATACGCAGTATTTT

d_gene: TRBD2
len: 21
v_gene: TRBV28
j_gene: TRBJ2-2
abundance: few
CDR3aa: CASRSHLWGPQAGGDTGELFF
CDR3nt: TGTGCCAGCAGGAGCCACCTGTGGGGGCCCCAAGCGGGGGGGGACACCGGGGAGCTGTTTTTT

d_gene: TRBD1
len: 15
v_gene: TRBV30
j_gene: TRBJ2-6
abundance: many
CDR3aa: CACWDSSSGANVLTF
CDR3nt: TGTGCCTGTTGGGACAGTAGCTCTGGGGCCAACGTCCTGACTTTC

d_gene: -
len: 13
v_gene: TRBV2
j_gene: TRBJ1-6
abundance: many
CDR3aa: CASSERGNSPLHF
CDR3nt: TGTGCCAGCAGTGAACGGGGGAATTCACCCCTCCACTTT

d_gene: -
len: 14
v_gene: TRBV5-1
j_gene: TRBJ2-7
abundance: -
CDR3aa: CASSFRRGSDEQYF
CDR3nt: TGCGCCAGCAGCTTCAGAAGGGGGAGTGACGAGCAGTACTTC

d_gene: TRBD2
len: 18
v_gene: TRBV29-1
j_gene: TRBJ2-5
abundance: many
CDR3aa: CSFGARRTSGGHVQTQYF
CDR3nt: TGCAGCTTCGGGGCCCGGAGGACTAGCGGGGGGCACGTGCAGACCCAGTACTTC

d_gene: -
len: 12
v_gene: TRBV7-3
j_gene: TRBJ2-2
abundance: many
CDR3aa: CASSSGPSELFF
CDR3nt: TGTGCCAGCAGCTCGGGACCGTCGGAGCTGTTTTTT

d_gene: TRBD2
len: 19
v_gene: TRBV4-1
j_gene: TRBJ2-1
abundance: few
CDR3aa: CASSTPGTSGGSAYNEQFF
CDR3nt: TGCGCCAGCAGCACGCCCGGGACTAGCGGGGGGTCCGCCTACAATGAGCAGTTCTTC

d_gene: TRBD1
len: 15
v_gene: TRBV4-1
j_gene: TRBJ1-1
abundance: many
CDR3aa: CASSQLDRGNTEAFF
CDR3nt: TGCGCCAGCAGCCAGTTGGACAGGGGGAACACTGAAGCTTTCTTT

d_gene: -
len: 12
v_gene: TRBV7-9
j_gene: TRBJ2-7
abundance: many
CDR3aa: CASSLSTREQYF
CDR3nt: TGTGCCAGCAGCCTTTCCACACGGGAGCAGTACTTC

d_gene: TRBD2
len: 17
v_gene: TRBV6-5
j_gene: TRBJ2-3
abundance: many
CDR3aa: CASSYLSSGGPKDTQYF
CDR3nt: TGTGCCAGCAGTTACCTTTCTAGCGGGGGGCCAAAAGATACGCAGTATTTT

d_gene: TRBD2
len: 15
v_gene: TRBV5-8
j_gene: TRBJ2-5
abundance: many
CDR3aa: CASSLHLAGMETQYF
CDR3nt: TGTGCCAGCAGCTTGCACCTAGCGGGGATGGAGACCCAGTACTTC

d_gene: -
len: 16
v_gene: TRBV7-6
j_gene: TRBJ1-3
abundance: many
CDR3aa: CASSPGTDSSGNTIYF
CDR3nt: TGTGCCAGCAGCCCAGGGACTGACAGCTCTGGAAACACCATATATTTT

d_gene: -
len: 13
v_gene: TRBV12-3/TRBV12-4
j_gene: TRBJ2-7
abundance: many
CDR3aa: CASSFSGTYEQYF
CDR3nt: TGTGCCAGCAGTTTTTCAGGGACCTACGAGCAGTACTTC

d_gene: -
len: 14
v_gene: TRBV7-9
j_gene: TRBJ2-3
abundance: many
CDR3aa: CASSPGLGVDTQYF
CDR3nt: TGTGCCAGCAGCCCAGGGTTGGGGGTAGATACGCAGTATTTT

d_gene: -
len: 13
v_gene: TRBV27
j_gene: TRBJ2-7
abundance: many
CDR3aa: CASSLGQSYEQYF
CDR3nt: TGTGCCAGCAGTTTAGGGCAGTCCTACGAGCAGTACTTC

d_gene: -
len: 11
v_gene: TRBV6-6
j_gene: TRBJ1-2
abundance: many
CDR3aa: CASSPNYGYTF
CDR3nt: TGTGCCAGCAGTCCAAACTATGGCTACACCTTC

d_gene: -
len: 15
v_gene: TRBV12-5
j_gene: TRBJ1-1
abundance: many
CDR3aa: CASGIGGRLNTEAFF
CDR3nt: TGTGCTAGTGGCATCGGGGGCCGGTTGAACACTGAAGCTTTCTTT